This is a list of T cell receptor beta chains from one sample in a study of memory CD4+ T cells and cytomegalovirus serostatus. The data were produced by immunoSEQ multiplex PCR, yet TCRdb's version contains in-frame clones alone and is incomplete. The top ten clones hold 0.9% to 0.95% of a sample with under 50,000 clones, around four fifths of them seen once. The sequenced sample consisted of memory CD4+ T cells from blood. These receptors were obtained from an adult in good health and CMV-seronegative. Both conserved end residues are trimmed from each CDR3. Clone sizes are given selectively: once, few, many, or a class where the clone is expanded.

v_gene	abundance	j_gene	CDR3aa
TRBV2	.	TRBJ1-2	ASSVYGNYGYT
TRBV4-1	.	TRBJ1-6	ASSQVGRGSNSPLH
TRBV7-3	.	TRBJ1-6	ASSLTGDSPLH
TRBV6-1	.	TRBJ2-3	ATLGSSDTQY
TRBV7-2	.	TRBJ2-3	ASSFGGGADTQY
TRBV4-3	.	TRBJ2-5	ASSQDPPSGGQETQY
TRBV11-2	once	TRBJ2-1	ASSLDGQVNYIEQF
TRBV28	.	TRBJ1-1	ASTSQGAWGVVDTEAF
TRBV28	once	TRBJ1-4	ASRDGHEKLF
TRBV5-4	.	TRBJ2-1	ASSLEGVGGLGRF
TRBV7-2	.	TRBJ1-4	ASSRGEKLF
TRBV27	.	TRBJ1-4	ASSSRQAPNEKLF
TRBV5-1	.	TRBJ2-7	ASSQGTGIGEQY
TRBV5-1	few	TRBJ1-1	ASSLTMTNTEAF
TRBV6-5	once	TRBJ2-7	ASSPFSNYLYEQY
TRBV5-1	.	TRBJ2-1	ASSSPQGREQF
TRBV6-4	.	TRBJ1-1	ASSDGQGDEAF
TRBV25-1	few	TRBJ1-2	ASALGGGYGYT
TRBV5-1	.	TRBJ1-4	ASSLGAGFNEKLF
TRBV7-9	.	TRBJ1-3	ASSLGQGVITIY
TRBV5-6	.	TRBJ1-1	ASSFMGRPNTEAF
TRBV5-4	once	TRBJ2-7	ASSLEGGAREQY